These 26 T cell receptor beta chains were all obtained from the same sample, sequenced in a study of technical replicates of blood from several donors. TCRdb keeps only in-frame clones here, not all; method: immunoSEQ multiplex PCR. Of about 78,000 clones in the sample, approximately 93% were seen once. Input material: T cells isolated from PBMCs. The receptors shown here come from a human donor in good health.

The rearrangement links TRBV4-3 to TRBJ2-7; 7 bases map to TRBD2. CDR1 is LGHNA, CDR2 YSLEER, per germline. Trimming cost V 0 bases and J 1 base; bases outside gene matches: 3. CDR3 size: 15 residues. This chain's CDR3 is CASSQEAGTSYEQYF. In nucleotides, the CDR3 is TGCGCCAGCAGCCAAGAAGCGGGGACGTCCTACGAGCAGTACTTC.

The chain links TRBV7-9 to TRBJ2-2, with 7 nucleotides matching TRBD1. Germline CDR1 SEHNR, CDR2 FQNEAQ (reference sequence). Losses at the gene ends were 4 bases for V and 6 bases for J; bases not matched to a gene: 11. The CDR3 totals 16 residues. The CDR3: CASSSTLTGNSGELFF. The CDR3 region has the DNA TGTGCCAGCAGCTCTACCTTGACAGGGAATTCCGGGGAGCTGTTTTTT. The full variable domain, completed using reference TRBV7-9 and TRBJ2-2, is DTGVSQNPRHKITKRGQNVTFRCDPISEHNRLYWYRQTLGQGPEFLTYFQNEAQLEKSRLLSDRFSAERPKGSFSTLEIQRTEQGDSAMYLCASSSTLTGNSGELFFGEGSRLTVL.

J is TRBJ1-1 and V is TRBV9; TRBD1 might be the D (5 bases). Germline values: CDR1 SGDLS, CDR2 YYNGEE. CDR3 length: 13 residues. The germline V and J ends were trimmed by 3 bases and 0 bases, with 6 bases remaining between them. The DNA of the CDR3 is TGTGCCAGCAGCGGGGGGGTGAACACTGAAGCTTTCTTT. It yields the protein CASSGGVNTEAFF.

The chain joins TRBV11-2 to TRBJ1-2; no definite D call. This CDR3 has 16 amino acids. V gave up 2 bases and J gave up 0 bases, with 13 bases separating them. The germline V gene encodes CDR1 SGHAT and CDR2 FQNNGV. This CDR3 is CASSLMALPSNYGYTF. Written as DNA, the CDR3 is TGTGCCAGCAGCTTAATGGCCCTTCCTTCTAACTATGGCTACACCTTC.

This sequence joins TRBV5-1 and TRBJ1-1, with 7 bases that match TRBD1. Germline values: CDR1 SGHRS, CDR2 YFSETQ. The V gene end was trimmed by 1 base and the J gene end by 1 base; junction bases not matched to a gene: 4. CDR3 size: 15 residues. The CDR3 bases are TGCGCCAGCAGCTTGTTCTACAGGGGGAACACTGAAGCTTTCTTT. Its protein product is CASSLFYRGNTEAFF.

This clone appeared a few times. The genes are TRBV4-2 and TRBJ1-1; 7 bases are shared with TRBD1. The CDR3 length is 15 residues. Trimming took 2 bases from V and 1 from J; bases not matched to a gene: 4. CDR1 LGHNA and CDR2 YNFKEQ come from the germline V gene. CDR3 sequence (DNA): TGTGCCAGCAGCCAAACCGGGACAGAGAACACTGAAGCTTTCTTT. It encodes CASSQTGTENTEAFF.

The J gene is TRBJ2-1, the V gene TRBV10-3; D is possibly TRBD2 (6 bases). The CDR3 length is 14 residues. Germline CDR1 and CDR2: ENHRY and SYGVKD. V gave up 4 bases and J gave up 8 bases, with 15 bases separating them. This CDR3 is CAISVTSNSDEQFF. The CDR3, as DNA: TGTGCCATCAGTGTGACTAGTAACTCGGATGAGCAGTTCTTC.

This chain links TRBV2 with TRBJ1-1; the D is unclear. The CDR3 has 14 residues. Trimming took 3 bases from V and 1 from J, leaving 9 bases between them. Germline CDR1 and CDR2: SNHLY and FYNNEI. CDR3 sequence (DNA): TGTGCCAGCAGTGAGTTGGCAGGGAACACTGAAGCTTTCTTT. This codes for CASSELAGNTEAFF.

V is TRBV15 and J is TRBJ2-7, with 7 nucleotides matching TRBD1. After removal of 5 bases from V and 3 bases from J, the junction contained 10 bases not matched to a gene. This CDR3 has 15 amino acids. Germline loops: CDR1 LNHNV, CDR2 YYDKDF (reference sequence). CDR3 sequence (DNA): TGTGCCACCAGCCCCGGGTACAGGGGTGTCTACGAGCAGTACTTC. Protein product: CATSPGYRGVYEQYF.

This chain connects TRBV27 to TRBJ2-7, with D unclear. The CDR3 has 15 amino acids. Germline CDR1 and CDR2: MNHEY and SMNVEV (reference sequence). Trimming left V 3 bases short and J 0 bases short, with 12 bases between. The CDR3 spells CASSFTSESSYEQYF. CDR3 sequence (DNA): TGTGCCAGCAGTTTTACGAGTGAGAGCTCCTACGAGCAGTACTTC.

The V gene is TRBV7-6, the J gene TRBJ2-7; 11 nucleotides agree with TRBD2. Germline V gives CDR1 SGHVS, CDR2 FNYEAQ. V lost 1 base, J lost 4 bases, and 0 bases stayed unmatched. The CDR3 consists of 14 residues. The CDR3 region is CASSLVAGGYEQYF. The CDR3 DNA follows: TGTGCCAGCAGCTTAGTAGCGGGAGGGTACGAGCAGTACTTC. Full variable domain (rest looked up from reference TRBV7-6 and TRBJ2-7): GAGVSQSPRYKVTKRGQDVALRCDPISGHVSLYWYRQALGQGPEFLTYFNYEAQQDKSGLPNDRFSAERPEGSISTLTIQRTEQRDSAMYRCASSLVAGGYEQYFGPGTRLTVT.

V and J are TRBV7-9 and TRBJ2-2; D unresolved. Per germline, CDR1 SEHNR and CDR2 FQNEAQ (reference sequence). The CDR3 contains 14 residues. Trimming left V 5 bases short and J 1 base short, with 8 bases between. DNA of the CDR3: TGTGCCAGCAGCCCACTACAGAACACCGGGGAGCTGTTTTTT. Protein: CASSPLQNTGELFF.

The V and J genes are TRBV28 and TRBJ2-3, with 9 bases aligning to TRBD1. The CDR3 totals 14 residues. CDR1 MDHEN and CDR2 SYDVKM come from the germline V gene. The trim removed 5 bases at V and 4 bases at J, leaving 4 bases unmatched. The CDR3 reads CASSPGQGPDTQYF. CDR3 nucleotide sequence: TGTGCCAGCAGTCCGGGACAGGGCCCAGATACGCAGTATTTT.

This chain joins TRBV29-1 and TRBJ1-4; a weak D match, TRBD1 (5 bases). The CDR3 length is 13 residues. Germline-derived CDR1 and CDR2 are SQVTM and ANQGSEA. V was cut by 4 bases and J by 7 bases, with 13 bases left in between. CDR3 sequence (DNA): TGCAGCGTTGGTAATGGAGGGGTTGAAAAACTGTTTTTT. Residues: CSVGNGGVEKLFF.

This rearrangement joins TRBV9 to TRBJ2-7, with TRBD2 matching 13 bases. The V segment lost 5 bases and the J segment 6 bases; nucleotides outside the gene matches: 14. The CDR3 consists of 17 residues. The germline V gene encodes CDR1 SGDLS and CDR2 YYNGEE. In nucleotides, the CDR3 is TGTGCCAGCAGTCGGGGTACCGGACTAGCGGGAGTAGGCGAGCAGTACTTC. It encodes CASSRGTGLAGVGEQYF.

V is TRBV30 and J is TRBJ2-1; 7 bases align to TRBD2. The V segment lost 2 bases and the J segment 7 bases; nucleotides outside the gene matches: 8. CDR1 and CDR2 from the germline V gene are GTSNPN and SVGIG (reference sequence). The CDR3 contains 14 residues. The CDR3: CAWSKLTGGNEQFF. Here the CDR3 DNA reads TGTGCCTGGAGTAAACTAACGGGGGGAAATGAGCAGTTCTTC.

The rearrangement uses TRBV10-3 and TRBJ1-2, with TRBD1 matching 10 bases. The CDR3 consists of 13 residues. CDR1 and CDR2 (germline): ENHRY, SYGVKD. Unmatched junction bases numbered 4, after V lost 4 bases and J lost 8 bases. CDR3 residues: CAISGQGAGGYTF. The DNA for the CDR3 is TGTGCCATCAGTGGACAGGGGGCTGGAGGCTACACCTTC.

This chain uses TRBV5-1 with TRBJ1-1; unclear D gene. The CDR3 length is 13 residues. V dropped 0 bases and J dropped 2 bases, with 5 bases sitting between them. CDR1 SGHRS and CDR2 YFSETQ come from the germline V gene. Written as DNA, the CDR3 is TGCGCCAGCAGCTTGGACATCAACACTGAAGCTTTCTTT. Amino acid sequence: CASSLDINTEAFF.

The chain combines TRBV7-8 with TRBJ2-7; 8 bases line up with TRBD1. The V segment lost 3 bases and the J segment 4 bases; nucleotides outside the gene matches: 2. The CDR3 contains 13 residues. CDR1 is SGHVS, CDR2 FQNEAQ, per germline. Here the CDR3 reads CASSFDRGYEQYF. The CDR3 DNA sequence: TGTGCCAGCAGCTTCGACAGGGGATACGAGCAGTACTTC.

This rearrangement joins TRBV19 to TRBJ2-4; no clear D gene. Trimming removed 3 bases from V and 4 bases from J, with 4 bases in between. Germline V CDR1 and CDR2: LNHDA, SQIVND (reference sequence). The CDR3 has 12 amino acids. The CDR3: CASSMSKNIQYF. CDR3 DNA sequence: TGTGCCAGTAGTATGTCGAAAAACATTCAGTACTTC. Full variable domain (remainder filled in from reference TRBV19 and TRBJ2-4): DGGITQSPKYLFRKEGQNVTLSCEQNLNHDAMYWYRQDPGQGLRLIYYSQIVNDFQKGDIAEGYSVSREKKESFPLTVTSAQKNPTAFYLCASSMSKNIQYFGAGTRLSVL.

This chain uses TRBV11-2 with TRBJ2-7; D remains ambiguous. This CDR3 has 15 amino acids. CDR1 is SGHAT, CDR2 FQNNGV, per germline. V lost 7 bases to trimming and J lost 4 bases, with 20 bases between them. The DNA for the CDR3 is TGTGCCAGCACGGTAGCTAGTTATATCATTTACGAGCAGTACTTC. Its translation: CASTVASYIIYEQYF.

V is TRBV5-6 and J is TRBJ1-2, with D possibly being TRBD1 (6 bases). Deletions cut 0 bases from V and 6 bases from J, with 9 bases between. The germline gives CDR1 SGHDT, CDR2 YYEEEE. The CDR3 is 13 residues long. DNA of the CDR3: TGTGCCAGCAGCTTGGCAGGGGTCGATGGCTACACCTTC. It encodes CASSLAGVDGYTF. The variable domain in full, completed from reference TRBV5-6 and TRBJ1-2, reads DAGVTQSPTHLIKTRGQQVTLRCSPKSGHDTVSWYQQALGQGPQFIFQYYEEEERQRGNFPDRFSGHQFPNYSSELNVNALLLGDSALYLCASSLAGVDGYTFGSGTRLTVV.

The CDR3 here is CASSLTRQPNGYTF. As DNA, the CDR3 is TGTGCCAGCAGCCTCACCCGACAGCCCAATGGCTACACCTTC. This chain connects TRBV7-2 to TRBJ1-2; tentatively, D is TRBD1 (5 bases). Trimming removed 5 bases at V and 6 bases at J, with 16 bases between. Looked up from germline, CDR1 is SGHTA and CDR2 is FQGNSA. The CDR3 extends over 14 amino acids.

V and J are TRBV6-1 and TRBJ1-3; D is uncertain. Trimming removed 10 bases at V and 0 bases at J, with 13 bases between. This CDR3 region has 14 residues. Germline loops: CDR1 MNHNS, CDR2 SASEGT. The DNA of the CDR3 is TGTGCCACCCATCACGCCGGCTCTGGAAACACCATATATTTT. Translated: CATHHAGSGNTIYF.

V is TRBV6-6 and J is TRBJ2-7, with 10 bases identical to TRBD1. V trimming: 6 bases; J trimming: 2 bases; junction bases outside the gene matches: 4. Germline V gives CDR1 MNHNY, CDR2 SVGAGI (reference sequence). This CDR3 contains 14 residues. CDR3 in amino acids: CASSGDRGTYEQYF. The CDR3 DNA sequence: TGTGCCAGCAGCGGGGACAGGGGCACCTACGAGCAGTACTTC.

This chain links TRBV6-1 with TRBJ1-1; unclear D gene. Between the trimmed V and J ends, which lost 6 bases and 1 base, there was a span of 15 bases. CDR3 length: 15 residues. Germline V lookup: CDR1 MNHNS, CDR2 SASEGT. The CDR3, as DNA: TGTGCCAGCAGCATGGTCCACAACCCGAACACTGAAGCTTTCTTT. It translates to CASSMVHNPNTEAFF.